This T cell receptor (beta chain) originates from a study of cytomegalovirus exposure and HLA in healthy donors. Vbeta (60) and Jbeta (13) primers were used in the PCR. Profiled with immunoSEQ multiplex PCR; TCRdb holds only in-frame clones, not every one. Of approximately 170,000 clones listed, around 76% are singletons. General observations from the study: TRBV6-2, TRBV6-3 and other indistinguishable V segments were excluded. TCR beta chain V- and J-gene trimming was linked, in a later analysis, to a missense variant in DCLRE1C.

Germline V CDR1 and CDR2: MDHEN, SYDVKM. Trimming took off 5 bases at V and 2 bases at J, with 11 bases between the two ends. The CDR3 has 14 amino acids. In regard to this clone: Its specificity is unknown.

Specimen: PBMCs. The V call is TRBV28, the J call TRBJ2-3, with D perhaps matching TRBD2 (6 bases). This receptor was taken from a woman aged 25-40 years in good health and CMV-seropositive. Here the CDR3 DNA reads TGTGCCAGCAGTCCCGGGGGAAACACAGATACGCAGTATTTT. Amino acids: CASSPGGNTDTQYF.